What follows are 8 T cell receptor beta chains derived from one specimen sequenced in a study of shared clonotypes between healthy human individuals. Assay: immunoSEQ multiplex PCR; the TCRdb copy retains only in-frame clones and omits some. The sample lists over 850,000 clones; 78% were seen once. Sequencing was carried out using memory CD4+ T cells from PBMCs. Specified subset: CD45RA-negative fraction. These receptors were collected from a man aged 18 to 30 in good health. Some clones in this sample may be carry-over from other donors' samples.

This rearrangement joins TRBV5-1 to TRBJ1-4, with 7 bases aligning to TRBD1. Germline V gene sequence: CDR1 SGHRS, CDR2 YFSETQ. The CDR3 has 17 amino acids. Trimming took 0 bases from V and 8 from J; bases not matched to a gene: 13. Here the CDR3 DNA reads TGCGCCAGCAGCTTGGGGCCGGCCACAGGGGTAACGGAAAAACTGTTTTTT. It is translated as CASSLGPATGVTEKLFF.

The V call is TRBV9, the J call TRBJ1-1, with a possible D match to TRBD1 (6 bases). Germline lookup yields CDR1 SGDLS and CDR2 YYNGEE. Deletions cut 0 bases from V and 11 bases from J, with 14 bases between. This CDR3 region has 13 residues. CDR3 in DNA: TGTGCCAGCAGCGTAGATGTAGGGGGACGGGCTTTCTTT. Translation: CASSVDVGGRAFF.

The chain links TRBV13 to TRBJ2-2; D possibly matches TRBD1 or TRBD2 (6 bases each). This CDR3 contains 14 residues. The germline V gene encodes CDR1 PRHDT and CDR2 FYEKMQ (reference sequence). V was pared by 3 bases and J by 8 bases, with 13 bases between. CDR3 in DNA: TGTGCCAGCAGCTTTTCGGGGGCCAGGGGGGAGCTGTTTTTT. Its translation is CASSFSGARGELFF.

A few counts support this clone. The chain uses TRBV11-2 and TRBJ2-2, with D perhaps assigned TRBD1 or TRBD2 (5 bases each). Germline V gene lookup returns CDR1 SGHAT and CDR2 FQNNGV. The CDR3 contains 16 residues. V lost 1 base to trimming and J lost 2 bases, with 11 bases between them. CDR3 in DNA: TGTGCCAGCAGCTTAGTCCGGGGCCCCAACACCGGGGAGCTGTTTTTT. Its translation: CASSLVRGPNTGELFF.

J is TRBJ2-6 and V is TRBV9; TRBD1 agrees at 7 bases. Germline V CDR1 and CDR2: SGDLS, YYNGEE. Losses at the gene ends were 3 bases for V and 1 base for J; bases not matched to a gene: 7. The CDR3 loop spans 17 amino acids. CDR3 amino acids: CASSASDRRSGANVLTF. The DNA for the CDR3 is TGTGCCAGCAGCGCCTCGGACAGGAGGTCTGGGGCCAACGTCCTGACTTTC.

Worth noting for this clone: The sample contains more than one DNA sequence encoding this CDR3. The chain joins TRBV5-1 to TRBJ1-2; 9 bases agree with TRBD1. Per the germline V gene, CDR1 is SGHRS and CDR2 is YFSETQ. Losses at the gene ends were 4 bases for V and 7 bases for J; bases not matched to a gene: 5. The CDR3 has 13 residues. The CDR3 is CASSPGQGGGYTF. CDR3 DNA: TGCGCCAGCAGCCCGGGACAGGGAGGTGGCTACACCTTC.

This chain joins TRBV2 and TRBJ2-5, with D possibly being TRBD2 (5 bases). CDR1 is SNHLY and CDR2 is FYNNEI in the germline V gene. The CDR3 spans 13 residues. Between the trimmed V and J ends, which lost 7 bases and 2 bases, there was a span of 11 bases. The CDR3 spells CASKPGLQETQYF. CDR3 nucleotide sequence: TGTGCCAGCAAACCCGGACTGCAAGAGACCCAGTACTTC.

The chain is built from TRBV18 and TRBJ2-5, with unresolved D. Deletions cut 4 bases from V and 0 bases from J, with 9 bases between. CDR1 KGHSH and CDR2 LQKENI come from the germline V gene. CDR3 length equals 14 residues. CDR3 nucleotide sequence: TGTGCCAGCTCACTCATCGACAACCAAGAGACCCAGTACTTC. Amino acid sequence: CASSLIDNQETQYF.